One and the same sample provided the 18 T cell receptor beta chains below, sequenced in a study of cytomegalovirus exposure and HLA in healthy donors. Use of 60 Vbeta and 13 Jbeta primers characterized the PCR. Here immunoSEQ multiplex PCR was the method, and the copy in TCRdb shows in-frame clones only, minus some. Of some 66,000 clones in the sample, roughly 73% are singletons; the top ten hold approximately 9.7%. Sequenced sample: PBMCs. The receptors stem from a man between 35 and 55 years old in good health and CMV-seronegative.

The chain is built from TRBV11-2 and TRBJ2-7, with D possibly being TRBD1 (5 bases). Germline loops: CDR1 SGHAT, CDR2 FQNNGV. Trimming took off 4 bases at V and 4 bases at J, with 26 bases between the two ends. This CDR3 spans 18 amino acids. The chain's CDR3 is CASSSTIGDRRSFYEQYF. CDR3 DNA: TGTGCCAGCAGCTCAACAATCGGTGACAGACGGTCCTTTTACGAGCAGTACTTC.

The chain links TRBV28 to TRBJ2-7, with 7 bases identical to TRBD1. The CDR3 is 14 amino acids. Trimming cost V 5 bases and J 6 bases; bases outside gene matches: 10. Germline lookup yields CDR1 MDHEN and CDR2 SYDVKM. The DNA of the CDR3 is TGTGCCAGCAGTGCCTTGACAGGGCAGAGCGAGCAGTACTTC. Translating it yields CASSALTGQSEQYF.

Only a few counts were recorded for this clone. V usage is TRBV4-1 and J usage is TRBJ2-3; unclear D gene. The CDR3 covers 14 residues. V was clipped by 2 bases and J by 2 bases, with 8 bases between them. Per the germline V gene, CDR1 is MGHRA and CDR2 is YSYEKL. The CDR3 DNA sequence: TGCGCCAGCAGCCAAATACTCCCCACAGATACGCAGTATTTT. It translates to CASSQILPTDTQYF.

The rearrangement links TRBV5-1 to TRBJ2-3, with 11 bases that match TRBD1. This CDR3 has 16 residues. V was pared by 5 bases and J by 3 bases, with 8 bases of the junction left unmatched. Germline V gene sequence: CDR1 SGHRS, CDR2 YFSETQ. CDR3 loop: CASSPRGDRGTDTQYF. The CDR3 coding sequence is TGCGCCAGCAGTCCCAGGGGGGACAGGGGGACAGATACGCAGTATTTT.

In its sample, this clone was seen a few times. The gene calls are TRBV7-6 and TRBJ1-1; D remains unclear. The CDR3 is 15 residues long. Trimming removed 5 bases at V and 1 base at J, with 14 bases between. CDR1 SGHVS and CDR2 FNYEAQ come from the germline V gene. CDR3 sequence (DNA): TGTGCCAGCAGCACGGACGGAGGCGCGAACACTGAAGCTTTCTTT. Translation: CASSTDGGANTEAFF.

This chain connects TRBV18 to TRBJ2-5, with 7 bases identical to TRBD1. The trim removed 2 bases at V and 5 bases at J, leaving 8 bases unmatched. CDR3 size: 15 residues. CDR1 and CDR2 (germline): KGHSH, LQKENI. CDR3 loop: CASSPGQVGAETQYF. The CDR3 region has the DNA TGTGCCAGCTCACCAGGACAGGTCGGAGCGGAGACCCAGTACTTC. The full variable domain, its missing parts supplied by reference TRBV18 and TRBJ2-5, is NAGVMQNPRHLVRRRGQEARLRCSPMKGHSHVYWYRQLPEEGLKFMVYLQKENIIDESGMPKERFSAEFPKEGPSILRIQQVVRGDSAAYFCASSPGQVGAETQYFGPGTRLLVL.

This clone was seen a handful of times. The rearrangement uses TRBV6-1 and TRBJ2-7, with D tentatively TRBD1 (5 bases). The CDR3 has 11 amino acids. The V gene's germline CDR1 is MNHNS and CDR2 SASEGT. Between the trimmed V and J ends, which lost 5 bases and 11 bases, there was a span of 13 bases. CDR3 DNA sequence: TGTGCCAGCAGTTATCAGGACAAGGAGTACTTC. Translation gives CASSYQDKEYF.

The chain combines TRBV5-4 with TRBJ1-2, with unresolved D. Germline lookup yields CDR1 SGHNT and CDR2 YYREEE (reference sequence). Trimming cost V 1 base and J 6 bases, with 10 bases left between them. The CDR3 consists of 13 residues. This chain's CDR3 is CASSLTRLHGYTF. CDR3 bases: TGTGCCAGCAGCTTGACTAGGCTTCATGGCTACACCTTC.

V is TRBV6-1 and J is TRBJ1-3; 8 positions match TRBD1. With V trimmed by 7 bases and J by 3 bases, 8 bases remained unmatched. The germline V gene has CDR1 MNHNS and CDR2 SASEGT. There are 15 residues in the CDR3. The CDR3 loop reads CASILSGGYGNTIYF. DNA of the CDR3: TGTGCCAGCATATTATCAGGGGGCTATGGAAACACCATATATTTT.

In this sample, this clone turned up once. The gene calls are TRBV28 and TRBJ2-1; no firm D call. The CDR3 covers 12 residues. Trimming cost V 8 bases and J 5 bases, with 10 bases left between them. Per germline, CDR1 MDHEN and CDR2 SYDVKM. CDR3 in DNA: TGTGCCAGCCGAACTCGCAACAATGAGCAGTTCTTC. It yields the protein CASRTRNNEQFF.

J is TRBJ2-3 and V is TRBV25-1; no clear D gene. The germline gives CDR1 MGHDK, CDR2 SYGVNS. The CDR3 has 15 residues. V lost 6 bases, J lost 1 base, and 14 bases lay in between. CDR3: CASRGSRPGTDTQYF. The CDR3 nucleotides are TGTGCCAGCAGGGGCTCCAGGCCGGGCACAGATACGCAGTATTTT.

The chain uses TRBV19 and TRBJ1-2, with D possibly being TRBD1 (5 bases). The ends were cut back, 2 bases at V and 3 bases at J, with 10 bases in the middle. Germline V CDR1 and CDR2: LNHDA, SQIVND (reference sequence). CDR3 length: 14 amino acids. CDR3 in amino acids: CASSISDRDYGYTF. As DNA, the CDR3 is TGTGCCAGTAGTATATCAGACAGAGACTATGGCTACACCTTC.

This chain links TRBV21-1 with TRBJ2-7; the table's TRBD1 call for D was not verified on the DNA. TRBV21-1 is assigned pseudogene status. This CDR3 region has 12 residues. Here the CDR3 DNA reads TGTGCCAGCAGCACCGGACACTACGAGCAGTACTTC. Translation gives CASSTGHYEQYF.

This chain connects TRBV28 to TRBJ1-5; TRBD1 aligns across 7 bases. The CDR3 extends over 13 amino acids. The V and J ends lost 8 bases and 7 bases, in that order; junction bases with no gene match: 8. Looked up from germline, CDR1 is MDHEN and CDR2 is SYDVKM. In nucleotides, the CDR3 is TGTGCCAGCGGACAGGCTTCGAGGCAGCCCCAGCATTTT. Its protein is CASGQASRQPQHF.

The chain recombines TRBV7-3 with TRBJ2-1; 8 bases align to TRBD2. After removal of 1 base from V and 6 bases from J, the junction contained 8 bases not matched to a gene. CDR1 is SGHTA, CDR2 FQGTGA, per germline. CDR3 length: 16 residues. The CDR3 DNA reads as TGTGCCAGCAGCTTAAATGCGGGGGGTCTTTCCAATGAGCAGTTCTTC. Encoded protein: CASSLNAGGLSNEQFF. Combining the CDR3 with reference TRBV7-3 and TRBJ2-1 gives the whole variable domain GAGVSQTPSNKVTEKGKYVELRCDPISGHTALYWYRQSLGQGPEFLIYFQGTGAADDSGLPNDRFFAVRPEGSVSTLKIQRTERGDSAVYLCASSLNAGGLSNEQFFGPGTRLTVL.

This clone was seen a handful of times. The same CDR3 arises from other DNA sequences in this sample as well. This rearrangement joins TRBV6-5 to TRBJ1-2; 7 positions agree with TRBD1. V shed 4 bases and J 0 bases; nucleotides not matched to a gene: 2. The CDR3 covers 14 residues. Germline-derived CDR1 and CDR2 are MNHEY and SVGAGI. CDR3 loop: CASSLDRTNYGYTF. CDR3 coding DNA: TGTGCCAGCAGTTTGGACAGGACTAACTATGGCTACACCTTC.

The genes are TRBV2 and TRBJ2-5; 11 bases map to TRBD2. Germline V gives CDR1 SNHLY, CDR2 FYNNEI. V gave up 6 bases and J gave up 4 bases; unmatched junction bases: 4. This CDR3 has 14 amino acids. The chain's CDR3 is CASRGGLAAETQYF. The CDR3 bases are TGTGCCAGCAGAGGGGGACTAGCGGCAGAGACCCAGTACTTC.

The V call is TRBV5-1, the J call TRBJ1-2; 8 nucleotides agree with TRBD1. The germline CDR1 and CDR2 sequences are SGHRS and YFSETQ. V was clipped by 4 bases and J by 2 bases; unmatched bases: 13. This CDR3 spans 17 amino acids. CDR3 residues: CASSRADRDLSNYGYTF. DNA of the CDR3: TGCGCCAGCAGCAGAGCGGACAGGGACCTCTCAAACTATGGCTACACCTTC.